Following are 20 T cell receptor beta chains from one sample sequenced in a study of T cells in tuberculosis. The time point was: new active TB diagnosis, blood taken before or within 7 days of starting treatment. Only in-frame clones appear in the TCRdb table, and some are missing; sequencing was by immunoSEQ multiplex PCR. The sample gives 30,000 to 35,000 clones, approximately 90% of which show up once; 2% to 2.5% is in the top ten. The material was PBMCs, obtained at tuberculosis diagnosis. These receptor sequences come from an adult with tuberculosis.

The chain recombines TRBV19 with TRBJ1-1; maybe TRBD1 (6 bases). The germline CDR1 and CDR2 sequences are LNHDA and SQIVND (reference sequence). Trimming shortened V by 0 bases and J by 4 bases, and 12 bases separated the two germline ends. This CDR3 has 15 residues. Here the CDR3 reads CASSIDPRGATEAFF. CDR3 nucleotide sequence: TGTGCCAGTAGTATAGACCCCCGGGGGGCCACTGAAGCTTTCTTT.

This clone was recorded only once. The chain has TRBV30 and TRBJ1-6; TRBD1 aligns across 7 bases. Germline-derived CDR1 and CDR2 are GTSNPN and SVGIG (reference sequence). CDR3 length: 13 amino acids. J lost 7 bases, V lost 2 bases, and 2 bases had no gene match. CDR3 amino acids: CAWSTGVNSPLHF. CDR3 nucleotides: TGTGCCTGGAGTACAGGGGTGAATTCACCCCTCCACTTT.

This clone occurred once. The rearrangement links TRBV18 to TRBJ1-4; D remains unclear. Trimming took 3 bases from V and 5 from J, leaving 10 bases between them. Germline assignment: CDR1 KGHSH and CDR2 LQKENI. This CDR3 comprises 14 residues. CDR3 loop: CASSPASGNEKLFF. The CDR3 DNA is TGTGCCAGCTCACCGGCCTCGGGGAATGAAAAACTGTTTTTT.

The rearrangement links TRBV25-1 to TRBJ1-4; 9 bases are a match to TRBD1. Losses at the gene ends were 6 bases for V and 6 bases for J; bases not matched to a gene: 5. CDR3 size: 14 residues. The V gene's germline CDR1 is MGHDK and CDR2 SYGVNS. The CDR3 loop is CASSGGTGHEKLFF. The CDR3 DNA follows: TGTGCCAGCAGCGGGGGGACAGGGCATGAAAAACTGTTTTTT.

V is TRBV28 and J is TRBJ1-5, with TRBD1 as a possible D gene (6 bases). The CDR3 totals 15 residues. Germline values: CDR1 MDHEN, CDR2 SYDVKM. V was trimmed by 2 bases and J by 2 bases, leaving 10 bases between them. The CDR3 region is CASSLVGAGNQPQHF. Written as DNA, the CDR3 is TGTGCCAGCAGTTTAGTGGGGGCAGGCAATCAGCCCCAGCATTTT.

The rearrangement uses TRBV30 and TRBJ2-1; TRBD2 might be the D (6 bases). The germline V gene has CDR1 GTSNPN and CDR2 SVGIG (reference sequence). With 1 base removed from V and 4 bases from J, the gap between germline ends came to 17 bases. This CDR3 contains 16 residues. CDR3 region: CAWSAATSYYYNEQFF. The CDR3 region has the DNA TGTGCCTGGAGTGCCGCAACTAGCTACTATTACAATGAGCAGTTCTTC.

This chain uses TRBV6-5 with TRBJ2-2; the match to TRBD2 covers 9 bases. The V segment lost 2 bases and the J segment 4 bases; nucleotides outside the gene matches: 2. The germline CDR1 and CDR2 sequences are MNHEY and SVGAGI. The length of the CDR3 is 15 residues. The CDR3 protein is CASSYQGLATGELFF. The CDR3 DNA sequence: TGTGCCAGCAGTTACCAGGGACTAGCCACCGGGGAGCTGTTTTTT.

V gene TRBV30 combines with J gene TRBJ2-3, with 13 nucleotides matching TRBD2. Germline CDR1 is GTSNPN and CDR2 is SVGIG (reference sequence). V was pared by 2 bases and J by 11 bases, with 7 bases of the junction left unmatched. The CDR3 is 14 residues long. CDR3 nucleotide sequence: TGTGCCTGGAGTAAACTAGCGGGGGGGCAACGGCAGTATTTT. Translating gives CAWSKLAGGQRQYF.

V usage is TRBV9 and J usage is TRBJ2-3; 7 bases line up with TRBD1. CDR3 size: 15 residues. Germline V CDR1 and CDR2: SGDLS, YYNGEE. J lost 2 bases, V lost 2 bases, and 5 bases had no gene match. DNA of the CDR3: TGTGCCAGCAGCGTCCTGACAGGGACCACAGATACGCAGTATTTT. Protein product: CASSVLTGTTDTQYF.

This chain joins TRBV9 and TRBJ2-2; 8 bases are a match to TRBD2. Germline V gives CDR1 SGDLS, CDR2 YYNGEE. The CDR3 loop spans 13 amino acids. The ends lost 7 bases at V and 4 bases at J; junction bases unmatched: 3. CDR3 in DNA: TGTGCCAGCCATCGGGGGGGCACCGGGGAGCTGTTTTTT. This sequence encodes CASHRGGTGELFF.

The chain has TRBV30 and TRBJ2-1; 10 bases match TRBD2. Trimming removed 0 bases from V and 3 bases from J; junction bases left unmatched: 8. The germline gives CDR1 GTSNPN, CDR2 SVGIG (reference sequence). The CDR3 length is 17 residues. The CDR3 region is CAWSVRASGGYYNEQFF. DNA of the CDR3: TGTGCCTGGAGTGTACGGGCTAGCGGGGGATACTACAATGAGCAGTTCTTC.

V gene TRBV6-6 combines with J gene TRBJ1-5, with unresolved D. V gave up 6 bases and J gave up 0 bases, with 12 bases separating them. The CDR3 is made up of 15 amino acids. The germline V gene has CDR1 MNHNY and CDR2 SVGAGI (reference sequence). CDR3 nucleotide sequence: TGTGCCAGCAGGAGCGAAGGAAATAGCAATCAGCCCCAGCATTTT. Protein product: CASRSEGNSNQPQHF.

The rearrangement joins TRBV15 to TRBJ2-7, with D perhaps matching TRBD2 (6 bases). There are 13 residues in the CDR3. CDR1 and CDR2 from the germline V gene are LNHNV and YYDKDF (reference sequence). Trimming took off 1 base at V and 3 bases at J, with 7 bases between the two ends. The CDR3 region is CATSRGRDYEQYF. For the CDR3, the DNA is TGTGCCACCAGCAGAGGGCGGGACTACGAGCAGTACTTC.

J is TRBJ2-1 and V is TRBV28; no definite D call. Germline V gene data show CDR1 as MDHEN and CDR2 as SYDVKM. Trimming pared 5 bases from V and 0 bases from J, leaving 17 bases between. The CDR3 spans 17 residues. The CDR3 DNA reads TGTGCCAGCAGTCATCCGGTAACCTCGAGCTCCTACAATGAGCAGTTCTTC. Protein: CASSHPVTSSSYNEQFF.

CDR3 bases: TGCGCCAGCAGCCAAGAATGGACAGTGTATGGCTACACCTTC. This codes for CASSQEWTVYGYTF. J is TRBJ1-2 and V is TRBV4-1, with D perhaps matching TRBD1 (6 bases). The length of the CDR3 is 14 residues. Germline V gene lookup returns CDR1 MGHRA and CDR2 YSYEKL. The V end was cut by 0 bases, the J end by 5 bases, with 10 bases between.

The chain combines TRBV5-1 with TRBJ1-2; 9 bases line up with TRBD1. The ends lost 0 bases at V and 1 base at J; junction bases unmatched: 1. The length of the CDR3 is 15 residues. Germline V gene lookup returns CDR1 SGHRS and CDR2 YFSETQ. Here the CDR3 reads CASSLGTGDNYGYTF. The CDR3 nucleotides read TGCGCCAGCAGCTTGGGGACAGGGGATAACTATGGCTACACCTTC.

V is TRBV6-4 and J is TRBJ1-2; no clear D gene. There are 16 residues in the CDR3. The V gene lost 2 bases and the J gene lost 6 bases, with 19 bases spanning the gap. Germline V gene lookup returns CDR1 MRHNA and CDR2 SNTAGT. The chain's CDR3 is CASSDGPAGLIDGYTF. The CDR3 DNA follows: TGTGCCAGCAGTGACGGTCCAGCGGGCCTAATTGATGGCTACACCTTC.

The chain carries TRBV14 and TRBJ1-4; D might be TRBD1 (6 bases). With 4 bases removed from V and 0 bases from J, the gap between germline ends came to 21 bases. CDR1 is SGHDN and CDR2 is FVKESK in the germline V gene. The CDR3 is 19 amino acids. For the CDR3, the DNA is TGTGCCAGCAGCCTCCTCGGGACAACTAACGGTGCAACTAATGAAAAACTGTTTTTT. It translates to CASSLLGTTNGATNEKLFF.

The chain combines TRBV19 with TRBJ1-2; 9 positions agree with TRBD1. CDR3 length: 14 amino acids. Germline lookup yields CDR1 LNHDA and CDR2 SQIVND (reference sequence). With 9 bases clipped from V and 0 bases from J, the junction kept 5 bases outside the gene matches. CDR3 DNA sequence: TGTGCCAGCCACAGGGGGCCCGCTAACTATGGCTACACCTTC. It translates to CASHRGPANYGYTF.

The chain joins TRBV4-3 to TRBJ1-2; 7 bases are shared with TRBD1. Germline assignment: CDR1 LGHNA and CDR2 YSLEER. This CDR3 contains 17 residues. The V segment lost 0 bases and the J segment 3 bases; nucleotides outside the gene matches: 10. CDR3 DNA: TGCGCCAGCAGCCAAGATACTTCCAGGGGGTCTTACTATGGCTACACCTTC. Translating gives CASSQDTSRGSYYGYTF.